Each of the 24 T cell receptor beta chains below was sequenced from the same sample in a study of blood T cells in healthy people across ages (dated by TCRdb to about 2015). The library was made by 5' RACE. Sequencing relied on an Illumina HiSeq 2500. The second PCR ran for roughly 6 to 11 cycles and used a J-beta primer mix along with a sample-barcoded 5' primer. The public reads were reanalyzed by TCRdb: fastp trimming at Q25, MiXCR alignment, in-frame beta chains only. CDR3 protein sequences are deduplicated, and each keeps its most common genes and DNA. In all, the sample holds 750,000 or so distinct CDR3 sequences, and around 25% of those were seen once. Jointly, the top ten make up 8% to 10% of the sample. These data also formed part of another study, on T cells of mothers and their children.

Sample: blood. All receptors derive from a boy between 10 and 17 years old in good health.

The chain recombines TRBV29-1 with TRBJ2-1; unclear D gene. CDR1 SQVTM and CDR2 ANQGSEA come from the germline V gene. V lost 7 bases to trimming and J lost 1 base, with 17 bases between them. CDR3 size: 15 residues. CDR3 amino acids: CSAQAPLKSYNEQFF. In DNA, the CDR3 is TGCAGCGCTCAGGCACCCCTTAAGTCCTACAATGAGCAGTTCTTC.

This chain links TRBV7-2 with TRBJ2-5; TRBD1 agrees at 7 bases. CDR1 SGHTA and CDR2 FQGNSA come from the germline V gene. The CDR3 length is 15 residues. V trimming: 2 bases; J trimming: 5 bases; junction bases outside the gene matches: 8. The DNA for the CDR3 is TGTGCCAGCAGCTTATACAGGGGCCTGGGGGAGACCCAGTACTTC. This sequence encodes CASSLYRGLGETQYF.

This clonotype was observed a handful of times. The rearrangement uses TRBV7-9 and TRBJ2-7; TRBD1 matches 7 bases. The DNA end lines up better with TRBJ2-5; the J call may be wrong. This CDR3 has 15 residues. CDR1 SEHNR and CDR2 FQNEAQ come from the germline V gene (reference sequence). The CDR3, as DNA: TGTGCCAGCAGCCCGGTGGCAGGGGGCCAAGAGACCCAGTACTTC. Translation gives CASSPVAGGQETQYF.

This clonotype occurred many times. The genes are TRBV11-2 and TRBJ2-3; D gene unclear. V was trimmed by 0 bases and J by 6 bases, leaving 4 bases between them. The germline V gene encodes CDR1 SGHAT and CDR2 FQNNGV. The CDR3 covers 12 residues. CDR3 coding DNA: TGTGCCAGCAGCTTAGAGGCTGATACGCAGTATTTT. It yields the protein CASSLEADTQYF.

This clonotype was seen a few times. The chain carries TRBV6-5 and TRBJ1-2, with TRBD1 identical over 10 bases. The germline V gene has CDR1 MNHEY and CDR2 SVGAGI. The CDR3 is made up of 15 amino acids. J lost 2 bases, V lost 4 bases, and 4 bases had no gene match. The CDR3 region is CASSFETGGNYGYTF. The DNA for the CDR3 is TGTGCCAGCAGTTTCGAGACAGGGGGCAACTATGGCTACACCTTC.

The chain joins TRBV7-9 to TRBJ2-7; D is uncertain. Germline V gives CDR1 SEHNR, CDR2 FQNEAQ (reference sequence). V was shortened by 5 bases and J by 2 bases, with 13 bases between the two germline ends. The CDR3 has 14 amino acids. The CDR3 sequence: CASSLPVGTYEQYF. The CDR3 DNA is TGTGCCAGCAGCCTACCTGTGGGGACCTACGAGCAGTACTTC.

This clonotype came up a few times. V is TRBV2 and J is TRBJ2-3; 11 bases align to TRBD2. Germline V gene sequence: CDR1 SNHLY, CDR2 FYNNEI. The J segment lost 0 bases and the V segment lost 7 bases, leaving 3 bases of the junction unmatched. The length of the CDR3 is 15 residues. The CDR3 region has the DNA TGTGCCAGCATAGCGGGAGGGGCTAGCACAGATACGCAGTATTTT. Translating gives CASIAGGASTDTQYF.

The rearrangement joins TRBV29-1 to TRBJ2-7, with 9 bases that match TRBD1. Germline V gene sequence: CDR1 SQVTM, CDR2 ANQGSEA. This CDR3 contains 14 residues. V shed 6 bases and J 5 bases; nucleotides not matched to a gene: 11. The DNA of the CDR3 is TGCAGCGTGGAGGGACAGGGTATTTACGACGAGCAGTACTTC. Its translation is CSVEGQGIYDEQYF.

J is TRBJ2-2 and V is TRBV4-2; 14 nucleotides agree with TRBD2. V was clipped by 3 bases and J by 4 bases; unmatched bases: 7. The CDR3 contains 18 residues. The germline gives CDR1 LGHNA, CDR2 YNFKEQ. The CDR3 nucleotides are TGTGCCAGCAGCCATCTAGGGACTAGCGGGAGCGGCACCGGGGAGCTGTTTTTT. Amino acids: CASSHLGTSGSGTGELFF.

The chain is built from TRBV5-1 and TRBJ2-5; D is perhaps TRBD2 (5 bases). The J call could be wrong; TRBJ2-1 is a better fit for the DNA end. This CDR3 spans 13 amino acids. The V gene's germline CDR1 is SGHRS and CDR2 YFSETQ. The CDR3 here is CASSLATGNEQFF. In nucleotides, the CDR3 is TGCGCCAGCAGCTTGGCCACGGGAAATGAGCAGTTCTTC.

The chain joins TRBV28 to TRBJ1-1; a possible D gene is TRBD1 (6 bases). Germline-derived CDR1 and CDR2 are MDHEN and SYDVKM. Trimming shortened V by 6 bases and J by 0 bases, and 20 bases separated the two germline ends. The CDR3 totals 17 residues. CDR3 residues: CASRLSIGGQVNTEAFF. The CDR3 region has the DNA TGTGCCAGCAGGCTCTCGATCGGGGGCCAGGTGAACACTGAAGCTTTCTTT.

This clonotype was seen a handful of times. This chain's CDR3 is CASSEARTGPQGYGYTF. The CDR3 DNA follows: TGTGCCAGCAGTGAAGCCAGGACAGGGCCCCAGGGCTATGGCTACACCTTC. The V call is TRBV2, the J call TRBJ1-2, with 8 nucleotides matching TRBD1. V shed 0 bases, J shed 4 bases, and the junction held 10 bases outside the gene matches. From germline, CDR1 is SNHLY and CDR2 FYNNEI. The CDR3 consists of 17 residues.

The gene calls are TRBV5-5 and TRBJ2-3; D remains unclear. The V gene's germline CDR1 is SGHKS and CDR2 YYEKEE (reference sequence). This CDR3 has 13 residues. The V gene lost 1 base and the J gene lost 6 bases, with 9 bases spanning the gap. CDR3 residues: CASSLFLDDTQYF. CDR3 in DNA: TGTGCCAGCAGCTTGTTTCTGGACGATACGCAGTATTTT.

This clonotype occurred a few times. The V call is TRBV9, the J call TRBJ2-7; D is uncertain. Trimming shortened V by 0 bases and J by 5 bases, and 15 bases separated the two germline ends. This CDR3 is 15 amino acids long. Germline loops: CDR1 SGDLS, CDR2 YYNGEE. CDR3 loop: CASSVGHGLIDEQYF. CDR3 nucleotide sequence: TGTGCCAGCAGCGTAGGCCACGGGCTTATCGACGAGCAGTACTTC.

This clonotype was observed a few times. The chain combines TRBV20-1 with TRBJ1-4; D possibly corresponds to TRBD1 (5 bases). The germline gives CDR1 DFQATT, CDR2 SNEGSKA (reference sequence). V was pared by 6 bases and J by 0 bases, with 11 bases between. The CDR3 covers 14 residues. The CDR3 nucleotides read TGCAGTGCCCTACGGGGGGCAACTAATGAAAAACTGTTTTTT. This gives the protein CSALRGATNEKLFF.

This clonotype was counted a few times. The chain has TRBV28 and TRBJ2-2, with no clear D. Trimming shortened V by 10 bases and J by 2 bases, and 11 bases separated the two germline ends. This CDR3 is 13 amino acids long. The V gene's germline CDR1 is MDHEN and CDR2 SYDVKM. The CDR3 sequence is CAISRSNTGELFF. CDR3 DNA sequence: TGTGCCATCTCGAGGTCCAACACCGGGGAGCTGTTTTTT.

The gene calls are TRBV6-1 and TRBJ1-5, with 7 bases lining up with TRBD1. The junction had 10 bases not matched to a gene; V was cut back by 2 bases and J by 6 bases. The germline V gene encodes CDR1 MNHNS and CDR2 SASEGT. The CDR3 has 16 amino acids. For the CDR3, the DNA is TGTGCCAGCAGTGAAATGGAGGGGGCGACTATTCAGCCCCAGCATTTT. Its translation: CASSEMEGATIQPQHF.

The chain uses TRBV21-1 and TRBJ1-2; TRBD1, as called in the table, went unchecked against the DNA. TRBV21-1 is a documented pseudogene. There are 12 residues in the CDR3. The CDR3 bases are TGTGCCAGCAGCAATGGGGCGATTGGCTACACCTTC. The encoded protein is CASSNGAIGYTF.

This chain joins TRBV7-8 and TRBJ2-5; D ambiguous. The length of the CDR3 is 14 residues. V lost 1 base to trimming and J lost 5 bases, with 11 bases between them. Germline assignment: CDR1 SGHVS and CDR2 FQNEAQ. CDR3 sequence reads: CASSLGPDGETQYF. CDR3 nucleotides: TGTGCCAGCAGCTTAGGACCAGACGGGGAGACCCAGTACTTC. Looking up the rest from reference TRBV7-8 and TRBJ2-5 gives the full variable domain: GAGVSQSPRYKVAKRGQDVALRCDPISGHVSLFWYQQALGQGPEFLTYFQNEAQLDKSGLPSDRFFAERPEGSVSTLKIQRTQQEDSAVYLCASSLGPDGETQYFGPGTRLLVL.

The V call is TRBV6-5, the J call TRBJ2-4; a possible D gene is TRBD2 (5 bases). This CDR3 comprises 14 residues. Trimming removed 6 bases from V and 3 bases from J, with 12 bases in between. Per germline, CDR1 MNHEY and CDR2 SVGAGI. CDR3 coding DNA: TGTGCCAGCAGGTCGGGGTTAGTCAAAAACATTCAGTACTTC. Its protein is CASRSGLVKNIQYF.

The J gene is TRBJ1-1, the V gene TRBV5-6; D remains unclear. V was trimmed by 2 bases and J by 5 bases, leaving 7 bases between them. This CDR3 has 12 residues. CDR1 is SGHDT and CDR2 is YYEEEE in the germline V gene. The CDR3 DNA reads as TGTGCCAGCAGCTTTTCGAGGACTGAAGCTTTCTTT. This sequence encodes CASSFSRTEAFF.

V is TRBV7-6 and J is TRBJ2-5; 9 nucleotides agree with TRBD2. V was clipped by 5 bases and J by 2 bases; unmatched bases: 3. There are 14 residues in the CDR3. CDR1 is SGHVS and CDR2 is FNYEAQ in the germline V gene. CDR3 residues: CASSMRGGQETQYF. The CDR3, as DNA: TGTGCCAGCAGCATGCGGGGGGGGCAAGAGACCCAGTACTTC.

This clonotype was detected once. This chain connects TRBV6-6 to TRBJ2-5, with 8 bases fitting TRBD2. The J call is in doubt because the DNA end fits TRBJ2-1 better. The germline CDR1 and CDR2 sequences are MNHNY and SVGAGI (reference sequence). The CDR3 has 16 residues. CDR3 in amino acids: CASSSRGSGSIYEQFF. CDR3 DNA sequence: TGTGCCAGCAGTTCGCGCGGGAGCGGGAGTATCTATGAGCAGTTCTTC.

DNA of the CDR3: TGTGCCAGCAGCTTGGTTGTTAGCACTGAAGCTTTCTTT. Residues: CASSLVVSTEAFF. This chain uses TRBV5-5 with TRBJ1-1, with D uncertain. CDR3 size: 13 residues. Trimming shortened V by 0 bases and J by 4 bases, and 7 bases separated the two germline ends. Germline CDR1 SGHKS, CDR2 YYEKEE (reference sequence).